What follows are 4 T cell receptor beta chains derived from one specimen sequenced in a study of cytomegalovirus exposure and HLA in healthy donors. Vbeta (60) and Jbeta (13) primers were used in the PCR. Libraries were prepared by immunoSEQ multiplex PCR; TCRdb keeps only in-frame clonotypes and omits some of them. The sample carries under 200,000 clones, about four fifths recorded once. The sequenced sample consisted of PBMCs. Every receptor here comes from a woman between 25 and 40 years old in good health and CMV-seropositive.

The rearrangement uses TRBV5-1 and TRBJ2-1; the D gene is possibly TRBD2 (6 bases). Trimming took off 0 bases at V and 3 bases at J, with 10 bases between the two ends. The CDR3 extends over 15 amino acids. Per the germline V gene, CDR1 is SGHRS and CDR2 is YFSETQ. The CDR3 region is CASSLGTTFYNEQFF. In DNA, the CDR3 is TGCGCCAGCAGCTTGGGGACTACCTTCTACAATGAGCAGTTCTTC.

The J gene is TRBJ1-6, the V gene TRBV6-5; 7 nucleotides align to TRBD1. Germline V gene lookup returns CDR1 MNHEY and CDR2 SVGAGI. Trimming cost V 6 bases and J 7 bases; bases outside gene matches: 6. This CDR3 spans 14 amino acids. The CDR3 DNA reads TGTGCCAGCAGCCTAGCGACAGGGAATTCACCCCTCCACTTT. It yields the protein CASSLATGNSPLHF.

The chain recombines TRBV18 with TRBJ1-5, with D unresolved. CDR3 length: 14 residues. Trimming cost V 1 base and J 6 bases, with 10 bases left between them. The germline V gene has CDR1 KGHSH and CDR2 LQKENI. The DNA of the CDR3 is TGTGCCAGCTCACCACTATCGGGAGCTCAGCCCCAGCATTTT. This sequence encodes CASSPLSGAQPQHF.

The rearrangement joins TRBV4-1 to TRBJ2-3, with D possibly matching TRBD2 (5 bases). The CDR3 spans 14 residues. Trimming pared 1 base from V and 5 bases from J, leaving 10 bases between. Germline CDR1 is MGHRA and CDR2 is YSYEKL. CDR3 nucleotide sequence: TGCGCCAGCAGCCAAGGTGCTAGCCTAGATACGCAGTATTTT. Its protein is CASSQGASLDTQYF.